The clone carrying this TCR beta chain was detected a few times. This sample is drawn from a study of blood T cell repertoires in COVID-19. Study background: The origin of the acute and convalescent COVID-19 samples was the United States, Italy and Spain. Sources were T cells, B-cell-depleted T cells, or PBMCs; the material itself was cDNA or gDNA.

Here immunoSEQ multiplex PCR was the method, and the copy in TCRdb shows in-frame clones only, minus some. Found here are about 330,000 clones, around 83% of them singletons; the top ten hold about 1.2%. CDR1 and CDR2 (germline): MNHNS, SASEGT. V lost 2 bases and J lost 0, with 10 bases in between. There are 16 residues in the CDR3. The sample was peripheral blood. This receptor was obtained from a woman between 45 and 60 years old with acute or convalescent COVID-19. The V gene is TRBV6-1, the J gene TRBJ1-4, with no clear D. CDR3 in DNA: TGTGCCAGCAGTGAACCGGTTGAGGCAACTAATGAAAAACTGTTTTTT. It encodes CASSEPVEATNEKLFF.